The 3 T cell receptor beta chains reported below all come from one sample, sequenced in a study of blood T cell repertoires in COVID-19. The assay was immunoSEQ multiplex PCR, and TCRdb's table has in-frame clones only and misses some. The sample shows around 260,000 clones, around four fifths of them seen only once. Sample: peripheral blood. Receptors originate from a man between 60 and 75 years old with acute or convalescent COVID-19.

This rearrangement joins TRBV19 to TRBJ2-4, with TRBD2 as a possible D gene (5 bases). The CDR3 length is 14 residues. CDR1 and CDR2 from the germline V gene are LNHDA and SQIVND (reference sequence). V gave up 3 bases and J gave up 8 bases, with 14 bases separating them. The CDR3 DNA is TGTGCCAGTAGTATCTACGGGATTCGGGACATTCAGTACTTC. The encoded protein is CASSIYGIRDIQYF.

V and J are TRBV7-2 and TRBJ2-1, with TRBD1 identical over 8 bases. The CDR3 loop spans 17 amino acids. The ends lost 0 bases at V and 1 base at J; junction bases unmatched: 5. The germline CDR1 and CDR2 sequences are SGHTA and FQGNSA. DNA of the CDR3: TGTGCCAGCAGCTTAGCCAGACAGGGGTGGTCCTACAATGAGCAGTTCTTC. It specifies CASSLARQGWSYNEQFF.

V and J are TRBV2 and TRBJ2-7; 10 bases fit TRBD1. This CDR3 has 14 residues. V shed 10 bases, J shed 7 bases, and the junction held 13 bases outside the gene matches. Germline V CDR1 and CDR2: SNHLY, FYNNEI. The DNA for the CDR3 is TGTGCCATCCCCGGGGGACAGGGGCATAGAGAGCAGTACTTC. Its protein is CAIPGGQGHREQYF.